The 20 T cell receptor beta chains reported below all come from one sample, sequenced in a study of cytomegalovirus exposure and HLA in healthy donors. Use of 60 Vbeta and 13 Jbeta primers characterized the PCR. Produced via immunoSEQ multiplex PCR; TCRdb's table is partial and in-frame only. The sample holds roughly 200,000 clones, around 80% seen once. The sequenced material came from PBMCs. All receptors come from a man aged 45-65 years in good health and CMV-seronegative.

J is TRBJ2-7 and V is TRBV5-4, with a possible D match to TRBD2 (5 bases). V was pared by 4 bases and J by 0 bases, with 8 bases between. Germline CDR1 reads SGHNT; CDR2 reads YYREEE (reference sequence). This CDR3 has 13 residues. CDR3 DNA: TGTGCCAGCAGCACAGCGGCCTCCTACGAGCAGTACTTC. Translating it yields CASSTAASYEQYF.

There are a few counts of this clone. CDR3: CASSARDTSSYEQYF. The CDR3 nucleotides are TGTGCCAGCAGCGCCCGGGACACAAGCTCCTACGAGCAGTACTTC. V usage is TRBV9 and J usage is TRBJ2-7; TRBD1 is a possible D gene (6 bases). V gave up 3 bases and J gave up 0 bases, with 13 bases separating them. This CDR3 has 15 residues. Looked up from germline, CDR1 is SGDLS and CDR2 is YYNGEE.

The chain links TRBV28 to TRBJ2-2; TRBD2 agrees at 10 bases. Trimming took 10 bases from V and 4 from J; bases not matched to a gene: 6. This CDR3 has 14 amino acids. Germline CDR1 and CDR2: MDHEN and SYDVKM. CDR3 DNA sequence: TGTGCCACCCTTAGCGGGAGGCCCACCGGGGAGCTGTTTTTT. Translating it yields CATLSGRPTGELFF. The variable domain in full, with the rest retrieved from reference TRBV28 and TRBJ2-2, is DVKVTQSSRYLVKRTGEKVFLECVQDMDHENMFWYRQDPGLGLRLIYFSYDVKMKEKGDIPEGYSVSREKKERFSLILESASTNQTSMYLCATLSGRPTGELFFGEGSRLTVL.

This clone was seen only once. The chain is built from TRBV10-3 and TRBJ2-1; 11 nucleotides align to TRBD2. Per germline, CDR1 ENHRY and CDR2 SYGVKD. This CDR3 region has 17 residues. V gave up 2 bases and J gave up 3 bases; unmatched junction bases: 6. The CDR3: CAISEPTSGSVYNEQFF. CDR3 DNA sequence: TGTGCCATCAGTGAGCCAACTAGCGGGAGCGTCTACAATGAGCAGTTCTTC.

CDR3 in amino acids: CASSFRDNQETQYF. The DNA of the CDR3 is TGTGCCAGCAGCTTCCGGGACAACCAAGAGACCCAGTACTTC. The genes are TRBV5-4 and TRBJ2-5; D is possibly TRBD1 (6 bases). From germline, CDR1 is SGHNT and CDR2 YYREEE (reference sequence). This CDR3 region has 14 residues. Deletions cut 2 bases from V and 0 bases from J, with 8 bases between.

This clone was seen once. The chain carries TRBV4-2 and TRBJ2-1; TRBD1 agrees at 8 bases. V trimming: 0 bases; J trimming: 3 bases; junction bases outside the gene matches: 7. The CDR3 consists of 17 residues. Germline CDR1 is LGHNA and CDR2 is YNFKEQ. CDR3 nucleotides: TGTGCCAGCAGCCAAGAGTTCCGGGACAGGCTCTACAATGAGCAGTTCTTC. Translated: CASSQEFRDRLYNEQFF.

The V call is TRBV30, the J call TRBJ2-3; 7 bases line up with TRBD2. The CDR3 has 15 residues. The J segment lost 4 bases and the V segment lost 3 bases, leaving 10 bases of the junction unmatched. Germline V gene lookup returns CDR1 GTSNPN and CDR2 SVGIG (reference sequence). The CDR3 spells CAWRGWGEGSDTQYF. The CDR3, as DNA: TGTGCCTGGAGGGGTTGGGGGGAGGGGTCAGATACGCAGTATTTT.

This rearrangement joins TRBV27 to TRBJ1-1; 8 bases agree with TRBD1. Trimming removed 6 bases from V and 1 base from J; junction bases left unmatched: 13. The CDR3 is made up of 17 amino acids. Germline V gives CDR1 MNHEY, CDR2 SMNVEV (reference sequence). CDR3: CASRPIVRQGPNTEAFF. For the CDR3, the DNA is TGTGCCAGCAGACCCATCGTCCGACAGGGGCCGAACACTGAAGCTTTCTTT.

The chain employs TRBV7-6 and TRBJ2-7, with 10 positions matching TRBD2. Germline CDR1 and CDR2: SGHVS and FNYEAQ. The CDR3 extends over 18 amino acids. J gave up 2 bases and V 1 base, and 11 bases lay outside the gene matches. The CDR3 coding sequence is TGTGCCAGCAGCTTAGTCGGTGCACTAGCGGGACATACCTACGAGCAGTACTTC. Protein sequence: CASSLVGALAGHTYEQYF.

The chain joins TRBV5-4 to TRBJ2-1; 8 bases align to TRBD1. The V gene's germline CDR1 is SGHNT and CDR2 YYREEE (reference sequence). The V and J ends lost 3 bases and 3 bases, in that order; junction bases with no gene match: 5. The length of the CDR3 is 15 residues. CDR3 coding DNA: TGTGCCAGCAGCTATGACAGGGGAAACTACAATGAGCAGTTCTTC. Translated: CASSYDRGNYNEQFF.

The V gene is TRBV7-3, the J gene TRBJ1-6; D may be TRBD1 (5 bases). The V gene lost 4 bases and the J gene lost 5 bases, with 9 bases spanning the gap. The CDR3 has 14 amino acids. Germline V gives CDR1 SGHTA, CDR2 FQGTGA. This CDR3 is CASSSTENNSPLHF. The CDR3 DNA sequence: TGTGCCAGCAGCTCGACAGAGAATAATTCACCCCTCCACTTT. The whole variable domain, filled in from reference TRBV7-3 and TRBJ1-6, reads GAGVSQTPSNKVTEKGKYVELRCDPISGHTALYWYRQSLGQGPEFLIYFQGTGAADDSGLPNDRFFAVRPEGSVSTLKIQRTERGDSAVYLCASSSTENNSPLHFGNGTRLTVT.

The chain recombines TRBV2 with TRBJ1-6, with D possibly being TRBD1 (5 bases). The ends were cut back, 7 bases at V and 3 bases at J, with 10 bases in the middle. The CDR3 is 14 residues long. Germline V CDR1 and CDR2: SNHLY, FYNNEI. The CDR3 DNA reads as TGTGCCAGCAACGTCCAGGGCTATAATTCACCCCTCCACTTT. It specifies CASNVQGYNSPLHF.

This clone was found a few times. CDR3 nucleotides: TGCGCCAGCAGCCCCCCGTCGCGGAGGGGAGATACGCAGTATTTT. As protein: CASSPPSRRGDTQYF. The rearrangement links TRBV5-1 to TRBJ2-3, with D perhaps TRBD2 (6 bases). Between the trimmed V and J ends, which lost 4 bases and 5 bases, there was a span of 17 bases. CDR1 is SGHRS and CDR2 is YFSETQ in the germline V gene. The CDR3 extends over 15 amino acids.

The chain is built from TRBV27 and TRBJ2-7; D is perhaps TRBD1 (6 bases). Per germline, CDR1 MNHEY and CDR2 SMNVEV (reference sequence). V lost 6 bases and J lost 2, with 14 bases in between. This CDR3 region has 14 residues. Here the CDR3 reads CASSPTGLPYEQYF. The CDR3, as DNA: TGTGCCAGCAGCCCGACAGGCCTACCCTACGAGCAGTACTTC.

The chain combines TRBV9 with TRBJ2-2, with 12 bases fitting TRBD1. V was pared by 3 bases and J by 0 bases, with 3 bases of the junction left unmatched. The CDR3 spans 17 residues. Germline assignment: CDR1 SGDLS and CDR2 YYNGEE. This CDR3 reads CASSGGQGASNTGELFF. DNA for the CDR3: TGTGCCAGCAGCGGGGGACAGGGGGCTTCGAACACCGGGGAGCTGTTTTTT.

The chain combines TRBV6-1 with TRBJ1-5; D possibly corresponds to TRBD1 (5 bases). CDR1 MNHNS and CDR2 SASEGT come from the germline V gene. V lost 8 bases to trimming and J lost 6 bases, with 11 bases between them. This CDR3 comprises 12 residues. In DNA, the CDR3 is TGTGCCAGCGCCCGGGGGAGTCAGCCCCAGCATTTT. It codes for CASARGSQPQHF.

The genes are TRBV28 and TRBJ2-6, with 7 bases fitting TRBD1. V was clipped by 4 bases and J by 0 bases; unmatched bases: 0. Germline V lookup: CDR1 MDHEN, CDR2 SYDVKM. CDR3 length: 15 residues. The CDR3 sequence is CASSSGGSGANVLTF. DNA for the CDR3: TGTGCCAGCAGTTCAGGGGGCTCTGGGGCCAACGTCCTGACTTTC.

This clone showed up just a few times. The chain couples TRBV19 to TRBJ1-4, with TRBD1 as a possible D gene (6 bases). Per the germline V gene, CDR1 is LNHDA and CDR2 is SQIVND (reference sequence). The V end lost 1 base, the J end lost 3 bases, and 12 bases lay between the germline ends. The CDR3 runs 16 residues. As DNA, the CDR3 is TGTGCCAGTAGTATAGCCTCCCGGACAGCTAATGAAAAACTGTTTTTT. This encodes CASSIASRTANEKLFF.

The CDR3 nucleotides read TGCGCCAGCAGCCATCCTTCCGGGACTAGCGGAAATAGCGTAAACAATGAGCAGTTCTTC. Its translation is CASSHPSGTSGNSVNNEQFF. This sequence joins TRBV4-1 and TRBJ2-1; 11 nucleotides align to TRBD2. The germline V gene encodes CDR1 MGHRA and CDR2 YSYEKL. Trimming cost V 3 bases and J 5 bases; bases outside gene matches: 18. The CDR3 is 20 amino acids.

The J gene is TRBJ2-1, the V gene TRBV7-9; D remains ambiguous. CDR1 SEHNR and CDR2 FQNEAQ come from the germline V gene (reference sequence). V was trimmed by 1 base and J by 5 bases, leaving 12 bases between them. This CDR3 comprises 15 residues. This CDR3 is CASSLGHQSHNEQFF. Here the CDR3 DNA reads TGTGCCAGCAGCTTAGGACATCAGAGCCACAATGAGCAGTTCTTC.